The 29 T cell receptor beta chains reported below all come from one sample, sequenced in a study of blood T cell repertoires in COVID-19. Produced via immunoSEQ multiplex PCR; TCRdb's table is partial and in-frame only. The profile shows about 94,000 clones, about 80% of them singletons. Sample: peripheral blood. These receptors were collected from a human donor in a cohort sampled during active COVID-19.

The chain recombines TRBV7-2 with TRBJ1-5; 7 bases fit TRBD1. With V trimmed by 1 base and J by 3 bases, 6 bases remained unmatched. Germline V gene lookup returns CDR1 SGHTA and CDR2 FQGNSA. The CDR3 loop spans 16 amino acids. The CDR3 sequence: CASSLVGTAANQPQHF. The CDR3 DNA reads TGTGCCAGCAGCTTAGTCGGGACAGCGGCCAATCAGCCCCAGCATTTT.

V usage is TRBV19 and J usage is TRBJ1-5; the D is unclear. The CDR3 is made up of 14 amino acids. The germline CDR1 and CDR2 sequences are LNHDA and SQIVND (reference sequence). V lost 4 bases to trimming and J lost 2 bases, with 9 bases between them. In nucleotides, the CDR3 is TGTGCCAGTAGTAAATTAAATGGCAATCAGCCCCAGCATTTT. Translation: CASSKLNGNQPQHF.

This chain joins TRBV18 and TRBJ1-6; weak D call: TRBD1 (5 bases). The V and J ends lost 4 bases and 10 bases respectively, with 14 bases between them. Germline CDR1 is KGHSH and CDR2 is LQKENI. This CDR3 comprises 14 residues. The CDR3 DNA reads TGTGCCAGCTCACAGGGATCGGGGGACTCACCCCTCCACTTT. This translates into CASSQGSGDSPLHF.

The chain combines TRBV5-1 with TRBJ2-2, with D perhaps TRBD1 (7 bases). CDR3 size: 17 residues. The V end was cut by 4 bases, the J end by 5 bases, with 21 bases between. Germline CDR1 SGHRS, CDR2 YFSETQ. CDR3 loop: CASSRGQSGARTGELFF. As DNA, the CDR3 is TGCGCCAGCAGCCGGGGACAGTCGGGAGCCAGGACCGGGGAGCTGTTTTTT.

This chain uses TRBV5-6 with TRBJ1-4, with TRBD1 matching over 11 bases. J was trimmed by 14 bases and V by 6 bases; bases with no gene match: 12. The CDR3 extends over 14 amino acids. Germline CDR1 reads SGHDT; CDR2 reads YYEEEE. The CDR3 spells CASTSRDRGSWLFF. CDR3 nucleotide sequence: TGTGCCAGCACTAGCCGGGACAGGGGGTCCTGGCTGTTTTTT.

This chain joins TRBV5-1 and TRBJ1-3, with D possibly matching TRBD1 (6 bases). Trimming took off 0 bases at V and 8 bases at J, with 9 bases between the two ends. Germline CDR1 and CDR2: SGHRS and YFSETQ. There are 13 residues in the CDR3. CDR3 loop: CASSLAAGDTIYF. CDR3 nucleotides: TGCGCCAGCAGCTTGGCGGCAGGGGACACCATATATTTT.

This rearrangement joins TRBV2 to TRBJ1-6, with a possible D match to TRBD1 (6 bases). The V gene lost 8 bases and the J gene lost 13 bases, with 18 bases spanning the gap. The germline V gene has CDR1 SNHLY and CDR2 FYNNEI. The CDR3 consists of 13 residues. CDR3 sequence: CASVTGWGLPLHF. The DNA for the CDR3 is TGTGCCAGCGTGACAGGTTGGGGTTTGCCCCTCCACTTT.

The V gene is TRBV19, the J gene TRBJ2-7, with D possibly matching TRBD2 (5 bases). CDR1 is LNHDA, CDR2 SQIVND, per germline (reference sequence). The CDR3 runs to 14 residues. The V gene lost 6 bases and the J gene lost 2 bases, with 14 bases spanning the gap. The CDR3 region has the DNA TGTGCCAGTAGCTATGAGGCGGGTCCCTACGAGCAGTACTTC. This sequence encodes CASSYEAGPYEQYF.

The chain employs TRBV14 and TRBJ1-6; the D is unclear. The CDR3 contains 19 residues. The V gene's germline CDR1 is SGHDN and CDR2 FVKESK. The V end was cut by 4 bases, the J end by 0 bases, with 19 bases between. CDR3 region: CASSPKAADPSSYNSPLHF. In nucleotides, the CDR3 is TGTGCCAGCAGCCCAAAGGCAGCGGACCCGAGCTCCTATAATTCACCCCTCCACTTT.

The chain's CDR3 is CASSLDGSSYEQYF. The CDR3 nucleotides are TGCGCCAGCAGCTTGGACGGGAGCTCCTACGAGCAGTACTTC. The chain is built from TRBV5-1 and TRBJ2-7; TRBD2 might be the D (6 bases). This CDR3 is built from 14 residues. In germline, CDR1 is SGHRS, CDR2 YFSETQ. V lost 0 bases and J 0 bases, leaving 7 bases between the germline ends.

The rearrangement uses TRBV18 and TRBJ2-7; TRBD2 matches 13 bases. After removal of 4 bases from V and 1 base from J, the junction contained 1 base not matched to a gene. This CDR3 region has 15 residues. CDR1 KGHSH and CDR2 LQKENI come from the germline V gene. The CDR3 DNA sequence: TGTGCCAGCTCACGGACTAGCGGGAGTTCCTACGAGCAGTACTTC. This codes for CASSRTSGSSYEQYF.

V gene TRBV27 combines with J gene TRBJ2-2; D may be TRBD2 (6 bases). The V gene lost 6 bases and the J gene lost 4 bases, with 15 bases spanning the gap. The germline V gene encodes CDR1 MNHEY and CDR2 SMNVEV (reference sequence). This CDR3 spans 15 amino acids. The CDR3 spells CASRLGTLVTGELFF. For the CDR3, the DNA is TGTGCCAGCAGGCTAGGGACTTTGGTCACCGGGGAGCTGTTTTTT.

The chain carries TRBV18 and TRBJ1-2; tentative D call: TRBD1 (5 bases). This CDR3 contains 13 residues. CDR1 and CDR2 (germline): KGHSH, LQKENI. The ends were cut back, 2 bases at V and 3 bases at J, with 7 bases in the middle. CDR3 nucleotide sequence: TGTGCCAGCTCACCAGGGGCAGACTATGGCTACACCTTC. Amino acid sequence: CASSPGADYGYTF.

The genes are TRBV30 and TRBJ2-7, with 7 positions matching TRBD1. The CDR3 covers 14 residues. Germline CDR1 and CDR2: GTSNPN and SVGIG (reference sequence). Trimming removed 3 bases from V and 4 bases from J; junction bases left unmatched: 9. The chain's CDR3 is CAWRGSDRRYEQYF. CDR3 nucleotides: TGTGCCTGGAGAGGATCGGACAGGAGGTACGAGCAGTACTTC.

This rearrangement joins TRBV6-5 to TRBJ2-7, with TRBD1 matching over 7 bases. J was trimmed by 3 bases and V by 6 bases; bases with no gene match: 8. Per germline, CDR1 MNHEY and CDR2 SVGAGI. This CDR3 is built from 14 residues. The CDR3 loop reads CASSLAGTVYEQYF. CDR3 DNA sequence: TGTGCCAGCAGCCTCGCCGGGACAGTCTACGAGCAGTACTTC.

The J gene is TRBJ1-5, the V gene TRBV4-2; D possibly corresponds to TRBD1 (6 bases). The germline V gene has CDR1 LGHNA and CDR2 YNFKEQ. This CDR3 has 15 residues. The V end was cut by 0 bases, the J end by 5 bases, with 11 bases between. The CDR3 reads CASSQDDRRDQPQHF. CDR3 nucleotide sequence: TGTGCCAGCAGCCAAGACGACAGGCGTGATCAGCCCCAGCATTTT.

The V and J genes are TRBV10-2 and TRBJ2-5; D not resolved. The CDR3 consists of 11 residues. Deletions cut 6 bases from V and 1 base from J, with 3 bases between. CDR1 is WSHSY, CDR2 SAAADI, per germline. CDR3 bases: TGCGCCAGCAGACTCCAAGAGACCCAGTACTTC. Residues: CASRLQETQYF.

This clone was recorded once. The chain uses TRBV28 and TRBJ2-6; TRBD2 aligns across 11 bases. The CDR3 consists of 17 residues. The V gene end was trimmed by 2 bases and the J gene end by 2 bases; junction bases not matched to a gene: 2. Germline CDR1 MDHEN, CDR2 SYDVKM. The CDR3 DNA reads as TGTGCCAGCAGTTTAACTAGCGGGAGTGCTGGGGCCAACGTCCTGACTTTC. This gives the protein CASSLTSGSAGANVLTF.

This chain uses TRBV24-1 with TRBJ2-7; 8 nucleotides agree with TRBD1. Germline loops: CDR1 KGHDR, CDR2 SFDVKD. V lost 7 bases to trimming and J lost 5 bases; unmatched junction nucleotides: 9. This CDR3 spans 14 amino acids. CDR3 region: CATSATGVKDEQYF. CDR3 nucleotides: TGTGCCACCAGCGCGACAGGGGTTAAGGACGAGCAGTACTTC.

The chain is built from TRBV10-3 and TRBJ2-7, with 9 positions matching TRBD1. This CDR3 is built from 15 residues. V lost 7 bases, J lost 7 bases, and 14 bases stayed unmatched. The germline V gene has CDR1 ENHRY and CDR2 SYGVKD. CDR3 in DNA: TGTGCCATCAAAGGCTCGACAGGGGGTCTGGAAGAGCAGTACTTC. Amino acid sequence: CAIKGSTGGLEEQYF.

J is TRBJ2-1 and V is TRBV5-4; TRBD2 matches at 11 bases. Looked up from germline, CDR1 is SGHNT and CDR2 is YYREEE (reference sequence). This CDR3 contains 16 residues. The J segment lost 8 bases and the V segment lost 0 bases, leaving 7 bases of the junction unmatched. CDR3 coding DNA: TGTGCCAGCAGCTTGGTTAGCGGGAGGGACCTCGATGAGCAGTTCTTC. Residues: CASSLVSGRDLDEQFF.

The CDR3: CASKPAGSSGANVLTF. The CDR3, as DNA: TGTGCCAGTAAACCAGCGGGCAGCTCTGGGGCCAACGTCCTGACTTTC. The J gene is TRBJ2-6, the V gene TRBV19; perhaps TRBD2 as D (6 bases). Trimming took off 7 bases at V and 0 bases at J, with 13 bases between the two ends. The CDR3 runs to 16 residues. Germline lookup yields CDR1 LNHDA and CDR2 SQIVND (reference sequence).

J is TRBJ1-1 and V is TRBV7-9; possibly TRBD1 for D (6 bases). The CDR3 runs to 14 residues. Germline-derived CDR1 and CDR2 are SEHNR and FQNEAQ (reference sequence). The V gene lost 6 bases and the J gene lost 2 bases, with 13 bases spanning the gap. The CDR3 spells CASSSYRDNTEAFF. The CDR3 DNA reads as TGTGCCAGCAGTTCATACAGGGACAACACTGAAGCTTTCTTT.

V is TRBV5-1 and J is TRBJ1-1; maybe TRBD1 (5 bases). The V gene lost 5 bases and the J gene lost 1 base, with 12 bases spanning the gap. This CDR3 has 14 residues. Germline V gene data show CDR1 as SGHRS and CDR2 as YFSETQ. The chain's CDR3 is CASSGTDRNTEAFF. CDR3 bases: TGCGCCAGCAGTGGAACTGACAGGAACACTGAAGCTTTCTTT.

This chain links TRBV18 with TRBJ2-7; TRBD2 matches 7 bases. Trimming cost V 1 base and J 5 bases; bases outside gene matches: 8. The V gene's germline CDR1 is KGHSH and CDR2 LQKENI. This CDR3 has 15 residues. This CDR3 is CASSPLREGRNEQYF. CDR3 coding DNA: TGTGCCAGCTCACCACTGAGGGAGGGCCGAAACGAGCAGTACTTC.

J is TRBJ2-1 and V is TRBV5-1; 11 nucleotides align to TRBD1. The CDR3 is 15 amino acids. V dropped 2 bases and J dropped 10; count of bases not matched to a gene: 8. Germline assignment: CDR1 SGHRS and CDR2 YFSETQ. In DNA, the CDR3 is TGCGCCAGCAGCTTAAACGGACAGGGGGCACAGGAGCAGTTCTTC. This translates into CASSLNGQGAQEQFF.

This rearrangement joins TRBV30 to TRBJ2-4; 11 bases align to TRBD2. CDR1 is GTSNPN, CDR2 SVGIG, per germline (reference sequence). V dropped 5 bases and J dropped 4; count of bases not matched to a gene: 1. CDR3 length: 13 amino acids. The CDR3, as DNA: TGTGCCTGGGGGACTAGCGGAAAAAACATTCAGTACTTC. The encoded protein is CAWGTSGKNIQYF.

This clone came up a few times. The chain couples TRBV19 to TRBJ2-1; D is perhaps TRBD1 (6 bases). The CDR3 is 15 amino acids. With 6 bases removed from V and 6 bases from J, the gap between germline ends came to 18 bases. Per germline, CDR1 LNHDA and CDR2 SQIVND (reference sequence). The CDR3 DNA is TGTGCCAGTAGCGGAGACAGGATCTCCCGCAATGAGCAGTTCTTC. Amino acids: CASSGDRISRNEQFF. Filled out from reference TRBV19 and TRBJ2-1, the complete variable domain reads DGGITQSPKYLFRKEGQNVTLSCEQNLNHDAMYWYRQDPGQGLRLIYYSQIVNDFQKGDIAEGYSVSREKKESFPLTVTSAQKNPTAFYLCASSGDRISRNEQFFGPGTRLTVL.

In this sample, this clone turned up a few times. The V and J genes are TRBV18 and TRBJ2-1, with TRBD2 matching over 9 bases. Germline V gene data show CDR1 as KGHSH and CDR2 as LQKENI. The CDR3 is 15 amino acids. V shed 2 bases and J 6 bases; nucleotides not matched to a gene: 5. DNA of the CDR3: TGTGCCAGCTCACCAATAGCGGGAGTCGGCAATGAGCAGTTCTTC. This gives the protein CASSPIAGVGNEQFF.